The T cell receptor beta chain described here comes from a study of post-analysis software for immune sequencing data. General study points: TRBV segments more frequent in patients than in controls numbered five and included TRBV5-6, TRBV5-1 and TRBV20-1. Among multiple sclerosis patients, normalized Chao1 diversity was significantly below that of controls. With F measure, samples from one preparation batch clustered together strongly.

Unique molecular identifiers featured in each of the TCR beta cDNA libraries. TCRdb processed the PCR reads anew with MiXCR; each CDR3 protein has one entry. The profile shows approximately 730,000 distinct CDR3 sequences, 46% of them singletons. As regards this clonotype: Its antigen is unidentified.

The V segment lost 7 bases and the J segment 11 bases; nucleotides outside the gene matches: 8. Per germline, CDR1 GTSNPN and CDR2 SVGIG (reference sequence). This CDR3 contains 11 residues. The chain is built from TRBV30 and TRBJ1-1; 9 bases agree with TRBD1. Sequenced sample: blood. The clonotype was recovered from a girl between 10 and 17 years old with multiple sclerosis. CDR3 in amino acids: CASIQGAAAFF. As DNA, the CDR3 is TGTGCCTCCATACAGGGGGCAGCGGCTTTCTTT.